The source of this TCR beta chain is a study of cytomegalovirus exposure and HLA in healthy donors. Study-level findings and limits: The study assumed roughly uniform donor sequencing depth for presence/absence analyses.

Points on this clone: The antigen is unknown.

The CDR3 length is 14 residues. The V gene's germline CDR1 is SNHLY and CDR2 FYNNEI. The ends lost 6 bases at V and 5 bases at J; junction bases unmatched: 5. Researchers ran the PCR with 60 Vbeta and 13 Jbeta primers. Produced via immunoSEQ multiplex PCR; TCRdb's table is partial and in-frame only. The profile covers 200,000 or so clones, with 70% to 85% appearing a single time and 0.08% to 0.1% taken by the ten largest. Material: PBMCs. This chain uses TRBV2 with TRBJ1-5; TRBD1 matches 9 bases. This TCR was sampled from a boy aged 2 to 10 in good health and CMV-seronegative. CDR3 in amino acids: CASSLDRGYQPQHF. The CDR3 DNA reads TGTGCCAGCAGCCTGGACAGGGGTTATCAGCCCCAGCATTTT.